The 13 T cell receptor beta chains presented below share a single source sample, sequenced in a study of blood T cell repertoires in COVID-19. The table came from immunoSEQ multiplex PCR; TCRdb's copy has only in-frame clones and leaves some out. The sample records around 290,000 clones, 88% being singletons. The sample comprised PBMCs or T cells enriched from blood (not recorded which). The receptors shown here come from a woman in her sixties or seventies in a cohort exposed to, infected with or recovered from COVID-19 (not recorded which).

The CDR3 DNA reads TGTGCCAGTAGTTCGCGGACAGGCCACGATGAAAAACTGTTTTTT. Residues: CASSSRTGHDEKLFF. V gene TRBV19 combines with J gene TRBJ1-4; TRBD1 aligns across 7 bases. Germline V CDR1 and CDR2: LNHDA, SQIVND (reference sequence). V was pared by 5 bases and J by 6 bases, with 9 bases of the junction left unmatched. The CDR3 runs to 15 residues.

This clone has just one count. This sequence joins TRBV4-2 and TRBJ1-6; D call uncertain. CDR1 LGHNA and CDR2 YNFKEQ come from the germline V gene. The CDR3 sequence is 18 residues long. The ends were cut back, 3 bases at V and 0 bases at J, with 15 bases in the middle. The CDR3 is CASSQETAPSSYNSPLHF. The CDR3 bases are TGTGCCAGCAGCCAGGAAACAGCTCCAAGCTCCTATAATTCACCCCTCCACTTT.

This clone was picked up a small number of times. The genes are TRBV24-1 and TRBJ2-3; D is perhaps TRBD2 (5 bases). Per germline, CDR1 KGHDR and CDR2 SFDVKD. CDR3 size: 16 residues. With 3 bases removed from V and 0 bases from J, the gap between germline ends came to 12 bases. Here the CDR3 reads CATSDPAAHSTDTQYF. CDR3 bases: TGTGCCACCAGTGATCCAGCGGCACATAGCACAGATACGCAGTATTTT.

CDR3 DNA sequence: TGTGCCAGCAGCATTTCTACAGGACAGGGTCAAGAGACCCAGTACTTC. Translated, it gives CASSISTGQGQETQYF. The gene calls are TRBV7-2 and TRBJ2-5; 8 nucleotides line up with TRBD1. CDR3 size: 16 residues. CDR1 and CDR2 (germline): SGHTA, FQGNSA. Unmatched junction bases numbered 10, after V lost 5 bases and J lost 2 bases. Supplemented by reference TRBV7-2 and TRBJ2-5, the full variable domain reads GAGVSQSPSNKVTEKGKDVELRCDPISGHTALYWYRQSLGQGLEFLIYFQGNSAPDKSGLPSDRFSAERTGGSVSTLTIQRTQQEDSAVYLCASSISTGQGQETQYFGPGTRLLVL.

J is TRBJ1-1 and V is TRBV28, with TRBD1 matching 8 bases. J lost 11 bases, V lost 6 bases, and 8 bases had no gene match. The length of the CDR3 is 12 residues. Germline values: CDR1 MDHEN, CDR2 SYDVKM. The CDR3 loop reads CASRGTGWYAFF. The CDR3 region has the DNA TGTGCCAGCAGAGGGACAGGATGGTACGCTTTCTTT.

CDR3: CASSLGGTNPDTQYF. CDR3 nucleotide sequence: TGTGCCAGCAGCTTGGGCGGGACGAACCCAGATACGCAGTATTTT. The chain is built from TRBV5-4 and TRBJ2-3; TRBD2 is a possible D gene (6 bases). Looked up from germline, CDR1 is SGHNT and CDR2 is YYREEE (reference sequence). Trimming cost V 0 bases and J 4 bases, with 12 bases left between them. The CDR3 totals 15 residues.

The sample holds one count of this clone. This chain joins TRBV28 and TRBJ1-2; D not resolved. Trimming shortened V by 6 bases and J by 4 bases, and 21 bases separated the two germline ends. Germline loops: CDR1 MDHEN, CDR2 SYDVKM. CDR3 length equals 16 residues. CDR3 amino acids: CASRPRFSDGGYGYTF. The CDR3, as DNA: TGTGCCAGCAGGCCCAGATTCTCCGACGGCGGCTATGGCTACACCTTC.

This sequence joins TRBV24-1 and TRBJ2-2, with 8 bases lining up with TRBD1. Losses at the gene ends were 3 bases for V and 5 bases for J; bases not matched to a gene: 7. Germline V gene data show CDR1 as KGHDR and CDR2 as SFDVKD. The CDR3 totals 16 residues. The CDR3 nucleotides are TGTGCCACCAGTGATGACGACAGGGGATCGACCGGGGAGCTGTTTTTT. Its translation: CATSDDDRGSTGELFF.

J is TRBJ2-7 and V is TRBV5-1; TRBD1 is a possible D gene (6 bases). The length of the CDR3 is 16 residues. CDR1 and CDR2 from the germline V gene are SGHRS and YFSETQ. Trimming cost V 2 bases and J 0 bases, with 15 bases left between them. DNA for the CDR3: TGCGCCAGCAGCTTTGGGGGCGGCACGAGCTCCTACGAGCAGTACTTC. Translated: CASSFGGGTSSYEQYF. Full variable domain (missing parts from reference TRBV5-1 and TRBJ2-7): KAGVTQTPRYLIKTRGQQVTLSCSPISGHRSVSWYQQTPGQGLQFLFEYFSETQRNKGNFPGRFSGRQFSNSRSEMNVSTLELGDSALYLCASSFGGGTSSYEQYFGPGTRLTVT.

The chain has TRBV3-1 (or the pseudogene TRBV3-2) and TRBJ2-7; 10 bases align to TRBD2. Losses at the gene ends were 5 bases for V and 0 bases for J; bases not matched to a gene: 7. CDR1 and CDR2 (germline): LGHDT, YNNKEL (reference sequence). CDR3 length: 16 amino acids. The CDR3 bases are TGTGCCAGCAGCTCACGGACTAGCGGCCTCTCCTACGAGCAGTACTTC. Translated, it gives CASSSRTSGLSYEQYF.

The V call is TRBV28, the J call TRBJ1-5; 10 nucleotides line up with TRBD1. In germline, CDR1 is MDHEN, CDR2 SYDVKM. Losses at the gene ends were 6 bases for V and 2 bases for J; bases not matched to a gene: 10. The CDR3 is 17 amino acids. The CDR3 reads CASSQDRGQVGNQPQHF. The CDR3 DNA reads TGTGCCAGCAGCCAAGACAGGGGGCAGGTCGGCAATCAGCCCCAGCATTTT. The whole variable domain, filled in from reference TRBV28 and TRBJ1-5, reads DVKVTQSSRYLVKRTGEKVFLECVQDMDHENMFWYRQDPGLGLRLIYFSYDVKMKEKGDIPEGYSVSREKKERFSLILESASTNQTSMYLCASSQDRGQVGNQPQHFGDGTRLSIL.

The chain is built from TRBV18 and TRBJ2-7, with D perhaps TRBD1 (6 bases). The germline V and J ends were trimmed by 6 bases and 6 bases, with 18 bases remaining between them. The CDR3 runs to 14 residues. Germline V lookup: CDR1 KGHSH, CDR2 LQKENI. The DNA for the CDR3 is TGTGCCAGCTCCCAACACTCGGACAGCCCCGAGCAGTACTTC. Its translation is CASSQHSDSPEQYF.

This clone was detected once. The CDR3 DNA reads as TGTGCCAGCTCCGCCGTTGATAGCGGATGGGAGCAGTTCTTC. It translates to CASSAVDSGWEQFF. The rearrangement uses TRBV18 and TRBJ2-1; D might be TRBD2 (6 bases). Germline V CDR1 and CDR2: KGHSH, LQKENI. The length of the CDR3 is 14 residues. Trimming stripped 6 bases from V and 10 bases from J, with 19 bases between.